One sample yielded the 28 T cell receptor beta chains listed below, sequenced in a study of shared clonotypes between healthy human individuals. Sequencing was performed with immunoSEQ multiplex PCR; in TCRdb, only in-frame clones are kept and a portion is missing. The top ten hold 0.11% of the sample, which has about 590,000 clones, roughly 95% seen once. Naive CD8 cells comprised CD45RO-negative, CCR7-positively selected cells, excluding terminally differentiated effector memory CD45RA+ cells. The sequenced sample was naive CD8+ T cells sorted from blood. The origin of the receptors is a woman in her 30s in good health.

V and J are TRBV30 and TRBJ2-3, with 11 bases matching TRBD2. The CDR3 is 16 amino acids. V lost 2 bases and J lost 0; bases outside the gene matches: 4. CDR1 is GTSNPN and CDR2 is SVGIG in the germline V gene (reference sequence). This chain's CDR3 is CAWSPGTSGSTDTQYF. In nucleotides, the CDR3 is TGTGCCTGGAGTCCCGGGACTAGCGGTAGCACAGATACGCAGTATTTT.

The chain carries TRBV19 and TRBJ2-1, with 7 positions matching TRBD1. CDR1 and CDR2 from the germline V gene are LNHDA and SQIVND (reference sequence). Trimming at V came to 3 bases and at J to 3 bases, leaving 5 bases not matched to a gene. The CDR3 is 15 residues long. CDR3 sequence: CASSIDSGGYNEQFF. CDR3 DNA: TGTGCCAGTAGTATCGACTCAGGGGGCTACAATGAGCAGTTCTTC. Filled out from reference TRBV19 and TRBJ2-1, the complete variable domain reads DGGITQSPKYLFRKEGQNVTLSCEQNLNHDAMYWYRQDPGQGLRLIYYSQIVNDFQKGDIAEGYSVSREKKESFPLTVTSAQKNPTAFYLCASSIDSGGYNEQFFGPGTRLTVL.

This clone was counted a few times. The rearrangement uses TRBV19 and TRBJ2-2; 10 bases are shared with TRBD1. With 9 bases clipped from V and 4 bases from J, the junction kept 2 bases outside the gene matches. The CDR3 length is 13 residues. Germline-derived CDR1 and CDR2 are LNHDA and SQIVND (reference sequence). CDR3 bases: TGTGCCAGCGGGGACAGGGGCACCGGGGAGCTGTTTTTT. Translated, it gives CASGDRGTGELFF. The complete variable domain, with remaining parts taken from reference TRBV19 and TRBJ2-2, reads DGGITQSPKYLFRKEGQNVTLSCEQNLNHDAMYWYRQDPGQGLRLIYYSQIVNDFQKGDIAEGYSVSREKKESFPLTVTSAQKNPTAFYLCASGDRGTGELFFGEGSRLTVL.

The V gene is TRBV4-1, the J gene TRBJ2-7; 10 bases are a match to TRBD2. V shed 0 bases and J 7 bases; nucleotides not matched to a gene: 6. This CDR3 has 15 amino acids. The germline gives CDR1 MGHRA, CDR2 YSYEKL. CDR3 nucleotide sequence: TGCGCCAGCAGCCAAGAGTCTAGCGGGAGTTGGGAGCAGTACTTC. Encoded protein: CASSQESSGSWEQYF.

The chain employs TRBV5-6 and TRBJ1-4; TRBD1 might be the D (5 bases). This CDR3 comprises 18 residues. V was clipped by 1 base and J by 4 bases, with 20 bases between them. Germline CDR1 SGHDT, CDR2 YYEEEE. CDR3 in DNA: TGTGCCAGCAGCTTGATGACAGCTTTGGATCCCATTAATGAAAAACTGTTTTTT. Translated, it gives CASSLMTALDPINEKLFF.

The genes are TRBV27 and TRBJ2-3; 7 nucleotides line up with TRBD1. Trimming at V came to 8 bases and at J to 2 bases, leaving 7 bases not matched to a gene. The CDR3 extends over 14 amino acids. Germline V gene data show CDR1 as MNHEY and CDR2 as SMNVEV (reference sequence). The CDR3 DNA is TGTGCCAGCTCCGGGACAGCGAACACAGATACGCAGTATTTT. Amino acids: CASSGTANTDTQYF.

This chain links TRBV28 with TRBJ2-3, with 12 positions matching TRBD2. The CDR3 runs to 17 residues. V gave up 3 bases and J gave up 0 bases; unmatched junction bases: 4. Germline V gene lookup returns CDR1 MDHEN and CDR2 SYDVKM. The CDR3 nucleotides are TGTGCCAGCAGTTTCGGACTAGCGGGGACAAGCACAGATACGCAGTATTTT. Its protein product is CASSFGLAGTSTDTQYF.

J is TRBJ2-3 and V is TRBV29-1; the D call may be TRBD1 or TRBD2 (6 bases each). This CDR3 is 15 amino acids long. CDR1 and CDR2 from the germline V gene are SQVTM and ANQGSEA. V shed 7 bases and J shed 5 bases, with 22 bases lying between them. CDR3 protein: CSALGGGTKGDTQYF. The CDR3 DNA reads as TGCAGCGCCCTCGGGGGCGGGACAAAGGGAGATACGCAGTATTTT.

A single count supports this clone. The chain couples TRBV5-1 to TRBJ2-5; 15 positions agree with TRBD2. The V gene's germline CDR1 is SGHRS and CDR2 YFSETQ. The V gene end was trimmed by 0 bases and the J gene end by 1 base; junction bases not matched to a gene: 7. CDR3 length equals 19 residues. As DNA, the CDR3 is TGCGCCAGCAGCTTGGCCCCGGGACTAGCGGGAGGCAGCCAAGAGACCCAGTACTTC. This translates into CASSLAPGLAGGSQETQYF.

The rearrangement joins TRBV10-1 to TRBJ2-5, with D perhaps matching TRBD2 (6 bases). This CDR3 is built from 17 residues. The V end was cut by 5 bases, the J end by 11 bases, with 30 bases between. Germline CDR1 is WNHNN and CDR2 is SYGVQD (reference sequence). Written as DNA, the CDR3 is TGCGCCAGCAGTCCACTGGCGTCTTCTTCAGGTCCGGGGGAGCAGTACTTC. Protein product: CASSPLASSSGPGEQYF.

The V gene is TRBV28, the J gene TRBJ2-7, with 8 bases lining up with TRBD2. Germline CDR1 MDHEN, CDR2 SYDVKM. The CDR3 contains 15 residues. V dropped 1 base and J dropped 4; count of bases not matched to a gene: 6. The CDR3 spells CASSLLAGTRYEQYF. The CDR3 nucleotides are TGTGCCAGCAGTTTATTAGCGGGAACAAGGTACGAGCAGTACTTC. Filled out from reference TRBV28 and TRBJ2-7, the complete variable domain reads DVKVTQSSRYLVKRTGEKVFLECVQDMDHENMFWYRQDPGLGLRLIYFSYDVKMKEKGDIPEGYSVSREKKERFSLILESASTNQTSMYLCASSLLAGTRYEQYFGPGTRLTVT.

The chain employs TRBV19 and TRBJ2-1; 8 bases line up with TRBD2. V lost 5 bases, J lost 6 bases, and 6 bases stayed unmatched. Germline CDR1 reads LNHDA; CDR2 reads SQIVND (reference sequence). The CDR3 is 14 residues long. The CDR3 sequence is CASSLIAGPNEQFF. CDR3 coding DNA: TGTGCCAGTAGTCTCATAGCGGGACCCAATGAGCAGTTCTTC.

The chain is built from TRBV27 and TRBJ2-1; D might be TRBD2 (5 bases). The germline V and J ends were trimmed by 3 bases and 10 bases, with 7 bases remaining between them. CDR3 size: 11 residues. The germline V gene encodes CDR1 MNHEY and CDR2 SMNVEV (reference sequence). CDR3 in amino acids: CASSFQREQFF. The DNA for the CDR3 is TGTGCCAGCAGTTTCCAGCGGGAGCAGTTCTTC.

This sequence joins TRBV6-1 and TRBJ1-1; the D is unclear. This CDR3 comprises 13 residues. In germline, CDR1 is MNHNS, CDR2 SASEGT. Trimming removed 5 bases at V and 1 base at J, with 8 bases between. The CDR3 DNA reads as TGTGCCAGCAGTACGGATCCGAACACTGAAGCTTTCTTT. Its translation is CASSTDPNTEAFF.

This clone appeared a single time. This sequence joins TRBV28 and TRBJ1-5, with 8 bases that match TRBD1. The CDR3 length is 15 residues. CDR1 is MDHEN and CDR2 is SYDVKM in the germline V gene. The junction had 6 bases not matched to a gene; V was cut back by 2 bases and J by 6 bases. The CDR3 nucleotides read TGTGCCAGCAGTTTACATACAGGGGGGAGTCAGCCCCAGCATTTT. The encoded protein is CASSLHTGGSQPQHF.

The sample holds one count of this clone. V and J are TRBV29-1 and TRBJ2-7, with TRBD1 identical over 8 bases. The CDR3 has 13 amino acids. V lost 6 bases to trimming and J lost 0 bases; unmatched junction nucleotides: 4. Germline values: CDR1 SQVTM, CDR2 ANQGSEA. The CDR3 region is CSVKTGASYEQYF. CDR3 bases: TGCAGCGTAAAGACAGGGGCCTCCTACGAGCAGTACTTC.

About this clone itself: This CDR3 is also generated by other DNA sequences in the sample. CDR3 loop: CASSLWDSNQPQHF. The CDR3 nucleotides are TGTGCCAGCAGTTTGTGGGACAGCAATCAGCCCCAGCATTTT. The genes are TRBV28 and TRBJ1-5; possible D gene TRBD1, 5 bases. Germline V CDR1 and CDR2: MDHEN, SYDVKM. This CDR3 region has 14 residues. Between the trimmed V and J ends, which lost 3 bases and 1 base, there was a span of 7 bases.

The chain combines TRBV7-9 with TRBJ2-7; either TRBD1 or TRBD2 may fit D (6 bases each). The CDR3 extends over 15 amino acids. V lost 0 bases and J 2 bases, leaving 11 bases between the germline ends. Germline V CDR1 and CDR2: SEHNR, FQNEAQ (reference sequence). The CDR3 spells CASSLARDNPYEQYF. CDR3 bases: TGTGCCAGCAGCTTAGCGCGGGACAACCCCTACGAGCAGTACTTC.

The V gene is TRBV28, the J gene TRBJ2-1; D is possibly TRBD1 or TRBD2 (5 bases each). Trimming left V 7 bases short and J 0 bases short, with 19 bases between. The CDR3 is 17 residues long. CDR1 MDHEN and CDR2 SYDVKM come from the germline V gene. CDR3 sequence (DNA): TGTGCCAGCATCCTCGGGGCAGGACCCCGCTCCTACAATGAGCAGTTCTTC. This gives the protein CASILGAGPRSYNEQFF.

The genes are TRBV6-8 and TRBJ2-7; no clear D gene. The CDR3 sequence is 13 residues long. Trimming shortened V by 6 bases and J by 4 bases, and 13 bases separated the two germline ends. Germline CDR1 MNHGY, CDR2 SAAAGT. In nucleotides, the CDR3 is TGTGCCAGCAGGCCCCAGGAGAAGTACGAGCAGTACTTC. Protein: CASRPQEKYEQYF.

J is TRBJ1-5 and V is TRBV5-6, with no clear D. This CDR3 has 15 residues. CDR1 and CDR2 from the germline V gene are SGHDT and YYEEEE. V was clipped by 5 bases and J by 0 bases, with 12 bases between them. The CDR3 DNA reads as TGTGCCAGCAGTTCGTCCGGATATAGCAATCAGCCCCAGCATTTT. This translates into CASSSSGYSNQPQHF. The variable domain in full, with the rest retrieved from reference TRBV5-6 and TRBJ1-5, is DAGVTQSPTHLIKTRGQQVTLRCSPKSGHDTVSWYQQALGQGPQFIFQYYEEEERQRGNFPDRFSGHQFPNYSSELNVNALLLGDSALYLCASSSSGYSNQPQHFGDGTRLSIL.

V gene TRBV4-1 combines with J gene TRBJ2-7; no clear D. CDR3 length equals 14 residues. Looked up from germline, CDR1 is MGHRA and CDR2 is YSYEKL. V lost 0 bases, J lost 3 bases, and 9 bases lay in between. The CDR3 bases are TGCGCCAGCAGCCAAGATGCCTGGGGCTACGAGCAGTACTTC. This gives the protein CASSQDAWGYEQYF.

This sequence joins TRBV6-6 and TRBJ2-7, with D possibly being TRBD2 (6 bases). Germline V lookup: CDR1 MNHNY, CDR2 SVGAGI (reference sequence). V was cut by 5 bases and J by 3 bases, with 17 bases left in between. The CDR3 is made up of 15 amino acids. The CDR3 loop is CASSPLAHFNYEQYF. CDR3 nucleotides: TGTGCCAGCAGTCCCCTAGCGCATTTCAACTACGAGCAGTACTTC.

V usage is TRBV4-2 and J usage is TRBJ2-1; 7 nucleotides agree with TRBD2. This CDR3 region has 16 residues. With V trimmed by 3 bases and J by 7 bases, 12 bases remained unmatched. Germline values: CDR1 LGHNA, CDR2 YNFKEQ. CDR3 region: CASSQGLAAGGNEQFF. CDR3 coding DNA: TGTGCCAGCAGCCAGGGGCTAGCGGCCGGCGGTAATGAGCAGTTCTTC.

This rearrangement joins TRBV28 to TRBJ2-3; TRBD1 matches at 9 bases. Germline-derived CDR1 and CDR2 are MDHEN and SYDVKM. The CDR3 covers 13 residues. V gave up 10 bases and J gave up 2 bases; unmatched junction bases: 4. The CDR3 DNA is TGTGCCACCCGGGACAGGGTCACAGATACGCAGTATTTT. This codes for CATRDRVTDTQYF.

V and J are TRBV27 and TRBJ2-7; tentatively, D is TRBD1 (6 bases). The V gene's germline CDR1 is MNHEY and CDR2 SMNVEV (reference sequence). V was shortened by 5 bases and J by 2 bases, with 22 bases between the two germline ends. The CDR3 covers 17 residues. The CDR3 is CASSPGQHTRETYEQYF. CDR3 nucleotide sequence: TGTGCCAGCAGTCCCGGACAGCATACTAGGGAGACCTACGAGCAGTACTTC.

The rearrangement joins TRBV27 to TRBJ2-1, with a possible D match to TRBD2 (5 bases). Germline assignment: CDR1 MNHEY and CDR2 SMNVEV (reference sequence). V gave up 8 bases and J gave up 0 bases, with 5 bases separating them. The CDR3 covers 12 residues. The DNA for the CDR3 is TGTGCCAGCGGGAGCTCCTACAATGAGCAGTTCTTC. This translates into CASGSSYNEQFF.

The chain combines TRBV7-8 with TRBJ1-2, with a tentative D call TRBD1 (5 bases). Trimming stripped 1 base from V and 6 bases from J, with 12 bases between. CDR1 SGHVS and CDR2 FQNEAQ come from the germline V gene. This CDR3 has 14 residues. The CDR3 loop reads CASSLVLGEDGYTF. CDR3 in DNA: TGTGCCAGCAGCTTAGTACTGGGGGAGGATGGCTACACCTTC.